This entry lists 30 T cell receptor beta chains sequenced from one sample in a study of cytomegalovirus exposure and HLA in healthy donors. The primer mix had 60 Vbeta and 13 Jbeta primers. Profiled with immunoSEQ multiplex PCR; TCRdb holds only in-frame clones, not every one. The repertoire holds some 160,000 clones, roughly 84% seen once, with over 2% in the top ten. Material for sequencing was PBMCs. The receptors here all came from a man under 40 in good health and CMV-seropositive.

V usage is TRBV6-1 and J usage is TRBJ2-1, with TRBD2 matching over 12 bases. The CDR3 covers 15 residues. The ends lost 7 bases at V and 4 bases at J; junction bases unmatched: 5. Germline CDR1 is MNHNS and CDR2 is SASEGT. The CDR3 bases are TGTGCCAGCATGACGGGACTAGCGGGTTACAATGAGCAGTTCTTC. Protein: CASMTGLAGYNEQFF.

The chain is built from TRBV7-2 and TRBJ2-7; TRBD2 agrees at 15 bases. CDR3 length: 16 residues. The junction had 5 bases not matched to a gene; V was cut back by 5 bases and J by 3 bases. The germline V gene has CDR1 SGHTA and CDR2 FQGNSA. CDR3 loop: CASSPEGLAGGYEQYF. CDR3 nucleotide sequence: TGTGCCAGCAGCCCTGAGGGACTAGCGGGAGGCTACGAGCAGTACTTC.

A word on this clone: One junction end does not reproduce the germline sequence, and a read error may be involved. The CDR3 reads CSSSLLGSSGGSTDTQYF. The DNA of the CDR3 is TGTTCCAGCAGCCTCTTAGGCAGTAGCGGGGGGTCCACAGATACGCAGTATTTT. This chain connects TRBV7-9 to TRBJ2-3; TRBD2 matches at 10 bases. Germline assignment: CDR1 SEHNR and CDR2 FQNEAQ (reference sequence). The CDR3 sequence is 18 residues long.

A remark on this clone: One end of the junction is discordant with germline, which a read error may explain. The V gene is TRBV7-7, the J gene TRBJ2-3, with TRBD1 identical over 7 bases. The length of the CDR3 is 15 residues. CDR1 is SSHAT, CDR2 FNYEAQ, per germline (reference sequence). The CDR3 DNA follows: TGTGCTAGCAGCTTAGGGCCAGGGGGAGATGATACGCAGTATTTT. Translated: CASSLGPGGDDTQYF.

The CDR3: CASSFGQGGLQETQYF. In nucleotides, the CDR3 is TGTGCCAGCAGCTTCGGCCAGGGAGGGCTACAAGAGACCCAGTACTTC. The chain recombines TRBV5-4 with TRBJ2-5, with 7 bases fitting TRBD2. The length of the CDR3 is 16 residues. Germline V gene sequence: CDR1 SGHNT, CDR2 YYREEE (reference sequence). Unmatched junction bases numbered 9, after V lost 2 bases and J lost 2 bases.

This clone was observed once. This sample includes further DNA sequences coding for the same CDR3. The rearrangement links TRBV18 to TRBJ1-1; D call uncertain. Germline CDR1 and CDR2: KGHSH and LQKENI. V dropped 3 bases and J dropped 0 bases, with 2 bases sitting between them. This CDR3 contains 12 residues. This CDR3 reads CASSPLNTEAFF. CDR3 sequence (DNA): TGTGCCAGCTCACCCTTGAACACTGAAGCTTTCTTT.

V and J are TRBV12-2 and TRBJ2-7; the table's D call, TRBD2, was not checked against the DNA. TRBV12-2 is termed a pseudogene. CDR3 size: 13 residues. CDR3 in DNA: TGTGCAAGTCGCTTAGGAGGGCCCTACGAGCAGTACTTC. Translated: CASRLGGPYEQYF.

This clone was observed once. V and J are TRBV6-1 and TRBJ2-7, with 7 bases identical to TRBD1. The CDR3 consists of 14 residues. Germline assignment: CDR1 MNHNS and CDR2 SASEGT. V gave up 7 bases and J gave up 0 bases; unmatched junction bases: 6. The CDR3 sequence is CASNRDSRSYEQYF. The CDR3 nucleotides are TGTGCCAGCAACAGGGACAGTCGCTCCTACGAGCAGTACTTC.

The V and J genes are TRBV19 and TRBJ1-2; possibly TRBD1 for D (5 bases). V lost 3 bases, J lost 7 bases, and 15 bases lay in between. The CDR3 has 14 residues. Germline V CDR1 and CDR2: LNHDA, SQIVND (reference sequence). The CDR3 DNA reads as TGTGCCAGTAGTATCGGCCAGGGTTTCCTTGGCTACACCTTC. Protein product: CASSIGQGFLGYTF.

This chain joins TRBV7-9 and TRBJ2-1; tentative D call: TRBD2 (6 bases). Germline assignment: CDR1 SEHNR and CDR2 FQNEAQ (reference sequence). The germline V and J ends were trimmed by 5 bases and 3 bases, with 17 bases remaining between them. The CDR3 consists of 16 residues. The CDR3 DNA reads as TGTGCCAGCAGCCCCCTAGCCGGGGGATTCTACAATGAGCAGTTCTTC. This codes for CASSPLAGGFYNEQFF.

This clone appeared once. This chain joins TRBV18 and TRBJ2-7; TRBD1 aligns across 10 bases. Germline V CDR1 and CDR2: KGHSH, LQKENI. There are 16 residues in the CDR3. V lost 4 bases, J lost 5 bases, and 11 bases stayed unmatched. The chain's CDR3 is CASSLRPGQGEHEQYF. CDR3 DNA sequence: TGTGCCAGCTCACTCCGCCCCGGACAGGGGGAGCACGAGCAGTACTTC.

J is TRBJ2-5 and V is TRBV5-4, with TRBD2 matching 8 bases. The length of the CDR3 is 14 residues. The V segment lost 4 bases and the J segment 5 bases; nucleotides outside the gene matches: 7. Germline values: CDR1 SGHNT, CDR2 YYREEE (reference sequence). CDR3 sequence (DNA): TGTGCCAGCAGCACCGGGGGGGGAGTGGAGACCCAGTACTTC. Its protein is CASSTGGGVETQYF. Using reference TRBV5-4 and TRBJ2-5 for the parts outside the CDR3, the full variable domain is ETGVTQSPTHLIKTRGQQVTLRCSSQSGHNTVSWYQQALGQGPQFIFQYYREEENGRGNFPPRFSGLQFPNYSSELNVNALELDDSALYLCASSTGGGVETQYFGPGTRLLVL.

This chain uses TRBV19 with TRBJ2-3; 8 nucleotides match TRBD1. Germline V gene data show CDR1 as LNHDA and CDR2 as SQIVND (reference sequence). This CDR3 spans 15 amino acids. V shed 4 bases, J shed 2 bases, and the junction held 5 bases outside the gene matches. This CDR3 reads CASSTRQGITDTQYF. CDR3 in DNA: TGTGCCAGTAGTACCCGACAGGGGATCACAGATACGCAGTATTTT.

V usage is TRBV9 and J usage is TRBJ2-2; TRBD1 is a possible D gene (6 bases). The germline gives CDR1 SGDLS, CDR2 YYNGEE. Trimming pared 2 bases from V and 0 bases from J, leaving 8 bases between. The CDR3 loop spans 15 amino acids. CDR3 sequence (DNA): TGTGCCAGCAGCGTGGGGGCGACGAACACCGGGGAGCTGTTTTTT. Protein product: CASSVGATNTGELFF.

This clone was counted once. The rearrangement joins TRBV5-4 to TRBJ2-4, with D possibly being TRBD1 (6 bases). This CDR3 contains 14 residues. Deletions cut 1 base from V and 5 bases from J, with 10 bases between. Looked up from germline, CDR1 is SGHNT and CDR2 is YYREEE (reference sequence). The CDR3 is CASSLRQVENIQYF. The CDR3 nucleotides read TGTGCCAGCAGCTTGAGACAGGTCGAAAACATTCAGTACTTC.

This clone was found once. Here the CDR3 reads CASSLANRGRGNTEAFF. CDR3 nucleotides: TGTGCCAGCAGCTTAGCGAACAGGGGGCGAGGGAACACTGAAGCTTTCTTT. V usage is TRBV7-8 and J usage is TRBJ1-1; 9 bases are a match to TRBD1. The CDR3 extends over 17 amino acids. Germline trimming cut 0 bases from V and 1 base from J; bases unmatched to any gene: 6. Per germline, CDR1 SGHVS and CDR2 FQNEAQ.

As DNA, the CDR3 is TGTGCCAGCAGCCGGGGACTAGCGGGATTTAGCTCCTACAATGAGCAGTTCTTC. Amino acid sequence: CASSRGLAGFSSYNEQFF. The chain recombines TRBV5-8 with TRBJ2-1; TRBD2 aligns across 13 bases. This CDR3 spans 18 amino acids. The junction had 7 bases not matched to a gene; V was cut back by 4 bases and J by 0 bases. CDR1 and CDR2 (germline): SGHTS, YDEGEE.

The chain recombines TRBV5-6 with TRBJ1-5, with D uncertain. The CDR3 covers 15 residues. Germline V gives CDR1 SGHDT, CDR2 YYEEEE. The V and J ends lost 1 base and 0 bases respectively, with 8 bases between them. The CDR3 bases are TGTGCCAGCAGCTTGTGGGAGTATAGCAATCAGCCCCAGCATTTT. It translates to CASSLWEYSNQPQHF.

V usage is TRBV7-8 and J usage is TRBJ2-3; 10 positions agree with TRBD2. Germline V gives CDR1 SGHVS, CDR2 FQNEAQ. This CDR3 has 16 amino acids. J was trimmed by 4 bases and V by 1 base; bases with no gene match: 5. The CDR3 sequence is CASSLEPSGRSDTQYF. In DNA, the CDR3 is TGTGCCAGCAGCTTAGAGCCTAGCGGGAGATCAGATACGCAGTATTTT.

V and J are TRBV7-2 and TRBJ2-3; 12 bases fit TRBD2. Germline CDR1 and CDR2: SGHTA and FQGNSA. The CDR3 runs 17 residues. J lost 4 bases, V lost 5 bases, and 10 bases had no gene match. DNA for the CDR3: TGTGCCAGCAGCATCACCCTAGCGGGAGGGCTCTCAGATACGCAGTATTTT. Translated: CASSITLAGGLSDTQYF.

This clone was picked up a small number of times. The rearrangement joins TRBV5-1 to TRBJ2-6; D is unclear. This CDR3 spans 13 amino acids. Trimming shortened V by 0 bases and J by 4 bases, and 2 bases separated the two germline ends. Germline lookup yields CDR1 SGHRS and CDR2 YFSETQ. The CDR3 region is CASSLAGANVLTF. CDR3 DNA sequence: TGCGCCAGCAGCTTGGCGGGGGCCAACGTCCTGACTTTC. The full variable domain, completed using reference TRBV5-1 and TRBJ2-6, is KAGVTQTPRYLIKTRGQQVTLSCSPISGHRSVSWYQQTPGQGLQFLFEYFSETQRNKGNFPGRFSGRQFSNSRSEMNVSTLELGDSALYLCASSLAGANVLTFGAGSRLTVL.

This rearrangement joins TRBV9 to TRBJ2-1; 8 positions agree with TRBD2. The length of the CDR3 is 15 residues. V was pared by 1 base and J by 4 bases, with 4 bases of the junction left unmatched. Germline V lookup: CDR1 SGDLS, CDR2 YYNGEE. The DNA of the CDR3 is TGTGCCAGCAGCGTATCAGCGGGAGAATACAATGAGCAGTTCTTC. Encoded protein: CASSVSAGEYNEQFF.

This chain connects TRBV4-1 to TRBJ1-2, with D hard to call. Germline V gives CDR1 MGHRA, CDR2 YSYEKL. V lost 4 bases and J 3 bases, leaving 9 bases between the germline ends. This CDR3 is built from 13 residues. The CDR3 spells CASSPTRDYGYTF. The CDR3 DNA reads TGCGCCAGCAGCCCAACCCGGGACTATGGCTACACCTTC.

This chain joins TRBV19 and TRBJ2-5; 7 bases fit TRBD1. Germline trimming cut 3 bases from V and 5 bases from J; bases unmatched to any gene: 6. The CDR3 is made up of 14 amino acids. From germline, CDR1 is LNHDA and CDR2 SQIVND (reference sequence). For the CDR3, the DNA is TGTGCCAGTAGTATGTCGACAGGGCGGGAGACCCAGTACTTC. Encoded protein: CASSMSTGRETQYF. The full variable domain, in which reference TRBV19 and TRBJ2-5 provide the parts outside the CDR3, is DGGITQSPKYLFRKEGQNVTLSCEQNLNHDAMYWYRQDPGQGLRLIYYSQIVNDFQKGDIAEGYSVSREKKESFPLTVTSAQKNPTAFYLCASSMSTGRETQYFGPGTRLLVL.

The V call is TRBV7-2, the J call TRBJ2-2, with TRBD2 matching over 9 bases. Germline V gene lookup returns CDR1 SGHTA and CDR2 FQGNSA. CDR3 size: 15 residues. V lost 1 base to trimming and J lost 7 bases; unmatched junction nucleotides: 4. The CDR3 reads CASSLGVAGDGELFF. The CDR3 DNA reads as TGTGCCAGCAGCTTAGGGGTAGCGGGAGACGGGGAGCTGTTTTTT.

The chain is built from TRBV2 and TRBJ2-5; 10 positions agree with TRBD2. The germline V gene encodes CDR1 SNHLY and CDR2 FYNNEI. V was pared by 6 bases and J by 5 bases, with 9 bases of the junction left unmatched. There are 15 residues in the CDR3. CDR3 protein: CASRGAGGRGETQYF. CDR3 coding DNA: TGTGCCAGCAGGGGAGCGGGAGGGAGAGGGGAGACCCAGTACTTC.

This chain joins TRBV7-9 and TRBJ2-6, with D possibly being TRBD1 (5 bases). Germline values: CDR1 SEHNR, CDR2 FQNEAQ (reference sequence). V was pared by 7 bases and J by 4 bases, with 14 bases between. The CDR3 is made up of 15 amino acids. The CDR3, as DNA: TGTGCCAGCACCCTCCTCCGGACAGGGGCCAACGTCCTGACTTTC. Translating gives CASTLLRTGANVLTF.

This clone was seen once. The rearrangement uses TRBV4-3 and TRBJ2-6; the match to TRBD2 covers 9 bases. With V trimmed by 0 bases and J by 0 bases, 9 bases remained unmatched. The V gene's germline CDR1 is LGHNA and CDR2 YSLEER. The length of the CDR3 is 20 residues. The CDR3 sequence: CASSQDHAGGGFSGANVLTF. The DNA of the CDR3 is TGCGCCAGCAGCCAAGACCATGCGGGGGGGGGCTTCTCTGGGGCCAACGTCCTGACTTTC.

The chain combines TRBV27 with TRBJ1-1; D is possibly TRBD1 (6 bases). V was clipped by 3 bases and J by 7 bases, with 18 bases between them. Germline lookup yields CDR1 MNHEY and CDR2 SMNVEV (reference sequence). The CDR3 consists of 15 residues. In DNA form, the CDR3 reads TGTGCCAGCAGTTTCACGTTACAGGGCAGGAGTGAAGCTTTCTTT. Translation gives CASSFTLQGRSEAFF.

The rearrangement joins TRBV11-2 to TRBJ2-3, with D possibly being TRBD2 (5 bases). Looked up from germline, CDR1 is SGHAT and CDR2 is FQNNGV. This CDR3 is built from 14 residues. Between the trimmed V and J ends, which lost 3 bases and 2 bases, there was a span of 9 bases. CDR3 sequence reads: CASSLAGVTDTQYF. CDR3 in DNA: TGTGCCAGCAGCTTGGCCGGGGTCACAGATACGCAGTATTTT.